This TCR beta chain comes out of a study of early T cells in non-severe SARS-CoV-2 infection (dated by TCRdb to the early 2020s). Background for the entire study: Because TCR sequencing relied on bulk RNA taken from unsorted whole blood, pairing of alpha and beta chains was not possible. Overall study results and their limits: VDJdb matching was skewed toward anti-spike CD8 responses and likely underestimated virus-specific expansions by missing private and CD4 specificities.

This clonotype was found many times. It lacks a known antigen. Within one base of it there is no much larger clone, and no base qualities were kept. To prepare the library, 5' RACE was applied. This sample was sequenced with a NextSeq 500. In the TCR library protocol, unique molecular identifiers were attached to individual cDNA molecules to correct for PCR bias and sequencing error. Both TCR alpha and beta chains were sequenced, and tight co-correlation was observed between alpha and beta sequence abundances in each sample. Per the authors' processing: Decombinator V4 was used to annotate TCR sequences for V gene, J gene and CDR3. TCRs were defined as expanded if a significant change between any two time points was detected under a Poisson model with p below 0.0001. TCR abundances were normalised to the total number of TCRs sequenced per sample and expressed as counts per million. VDJdb, accessed on 1 November 2021, was searched for TCRs annotated for CMV, EBV and SARS-CoV-2, and TCRs annotated for more than one antigen were excluded. TCRdb reran the public reads through fastp at Q25 and MiXCR, keeping productive beta chains. Every CDR3 protein is listed once, alongside the most common genes and DNA of its rows. The V and J calls and clone size are TCRdb's, not the authors'. This sample is represented by about 37,000 distinct CDR3 sequences; 5.8% of them were singletons. The ten largest account for roughly 26% of the sample.

Set within a cohort of healthcare workers in London, UK, this nested case-control study involved weekly PCR testing of nasopharyngeal swabs along with blood sampling. Healthcare workers were enrolled in the week of the UK lockdown, from 23 to 31 March 2020, and were followed every week for up to roughly 15 weeks. The sample comprised whole blood. The origin of this receptor is an adult who was a healthcare worker with PCR-confirmed SARS-CoV-2 infection or an uninfected control (not recorded which).

The CDR3 region has the sequence CASRAVGEQYF. The sequence in DNA is TGTGCCAGCAGGGCCGTAGGCGAGCAGTACTTC. This sequence uses TRBV6-6 and TRBJ2-7; the D gene cannot be named for sure. The CDR3 measures 11 amino acids from cysteine to phenylalanine. The retained sequence is limited to the CDR3, 33 bases, with the frame set at the first base. The germline V gene (reference sequence) gives CDR1 as MNHNY and CDR2 as SVGAGI. The trim is 6 bases for V and 6 bases for J, with a gap of 9 bases between the germline ends.